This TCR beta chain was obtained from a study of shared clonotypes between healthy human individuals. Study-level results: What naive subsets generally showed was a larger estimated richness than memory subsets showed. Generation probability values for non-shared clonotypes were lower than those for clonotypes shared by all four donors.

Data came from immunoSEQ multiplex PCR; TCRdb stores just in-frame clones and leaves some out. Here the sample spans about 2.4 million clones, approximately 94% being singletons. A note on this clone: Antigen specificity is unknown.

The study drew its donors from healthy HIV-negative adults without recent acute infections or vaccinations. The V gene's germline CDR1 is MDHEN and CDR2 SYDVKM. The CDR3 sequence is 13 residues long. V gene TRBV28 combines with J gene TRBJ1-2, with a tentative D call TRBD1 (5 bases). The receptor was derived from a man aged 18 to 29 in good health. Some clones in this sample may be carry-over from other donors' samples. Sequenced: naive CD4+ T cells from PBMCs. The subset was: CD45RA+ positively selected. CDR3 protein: CGSRTTANYGYTF. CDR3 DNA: TGTGGCAGTCGGACAACCGCTAACTATGGCTACACCTTC.